This TCR beta chain appears in the sequencing data of a study of cytomegalovirus exposure and HLA in healthy donors. CDR1 and CDR2 (germline): LGHNA, YSLEER. V lost 0 bases and J lost 2, with 8 bases in between. This CDR3 region has 16 residues. Study observations and caveats: With high specificity and sensitivity, the classifier reportedly diagnosed cytomegalovirus status.

The table came from immunoSEQ multiplex PCR; TCRdb's copy has only in-frame clones and leaves some out. The repertoire holds 120,000 or so clones, roughly nine tenths seen once, with 1% to 1.4% in the top ten. Notes on this clone: Antigen: not known.

Sequencing was carried out using PBMCs. This chain connects TRBV4-3 to TRBJ2-6, with D perhaps matching TRBD1 (6 bases). The receptor was derived from a woman between 18 and 29 years old in good health and CMV-seronegative. The CDR3 DNA sequence: TGCGCCAGCAGCCAAGAAACAGGGACTGGGGCCAACGTCCTGACTTTC. Its protein product is CASSQETGTGANVLTF.